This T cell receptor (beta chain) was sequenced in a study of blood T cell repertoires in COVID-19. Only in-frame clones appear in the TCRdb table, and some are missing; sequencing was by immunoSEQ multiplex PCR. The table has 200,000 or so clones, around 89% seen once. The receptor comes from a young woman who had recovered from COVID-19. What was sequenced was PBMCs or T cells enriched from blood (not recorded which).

The CDR3 nucleotides read TGTGCCACCAGCAGAGAAGGCGGGGTTTCCAATCAGCCCCAGCATTTT. Its translation: CATSREGGVSNQPQHF. The rearrangement links TRBV15 to TRBJ1-5; D is unresolved. V lost 0 bases and J lost 3, with 12 bases in between. The germline V gene has CDR1 LNHNV and CDR2 YYDKDF (reference sequence). The CDR3 runs to 16 residues. The full variable domain, rest sourced from reference TRBV15 and TRBJ1-5, is DAMVIQNPRYQVTQFGKPVTLSCSQTLNHNVMYWYQQKSSQAPKLLFHYYDKDFNNEADTPDNFQSRRPNTSFCFLDIRSPGLGDTAMYLCATSREGGVSNQPQHFGDGTRLSIL.